Listed below are T cell receptor beta chains from one sample, sequenced in a study of T cell repertoires in cytomegalovirus infection. TCRdb processed the reads anew with MiXCR; each CDR3 protein has one entry. The sample holds under 350,000 distinct CDR3 sequences, about 20% seen once. Their antigens are not known. Sequencing used cultured PBMCs, obtained from culture after CMV antigen stimulation. These receptors all come from a human donor in good health (CMV status not recorded). Some clones in this sample may be carry-over from other donors' samples. CDR3s include the opening cysteine and the closing phenylalanine or tryptophan. D genes are given only for firm matches. Clone size, where shown, is once, few, many, or a class for clones that have expanded.

V gene	J gene	D gene	clone size	CDR3 DNA	CDR3 protein
TRBV7-6	TRBJ2-5	NA	few	TGTGCCAGCAGCTTAGACGCAGGGCAACTAGGGACCCAGTACTTC	CASSLDAGQLGTQYF
TRBV12-3/TRBV12-4	TRBJ1-2	NA	many	TGTGCCAGCAGTTTAGAGGCGGGAGGCTACACCTTC	CASSLEAGGYTF
TRBV28	TRBJ2-2	TRBD1	NA	TGTGCCAGCAGTGCTGACAGGGGGCGGACCGGGGAGCTGTTTTTT	CASSADRGRTGELFF
TRBV19	TRBJ1-2	NA	NA	TGTGCCAGTAGTATAGCAGGGACTGGTGGCTACACCTTC	CASSIAGTGGYTF
TRBV4-3	TRBJ2-2	TRBD1	NA	TGCGCCAGCAGCCAATTCGACAGGGAATGGAACACCGGGGAGCTGTTTTTT	CASSQFDREWNTGELFF
TRBV4-1	TRBJ1-4	NA	NA	TGCGCCAGCAGCGTGGGCGAGCAGCCTAATGAAAAACTGTTTTTT	CASSVGEQPNEKLFF
TRBV7-2	TRBJ1-5	NA	many	TGTGCCAGCAGCCGGACCCTGGTAGCAGAGCCCCAGCATTTT	CASSRTLVAEPQHF
TRBV24-1	TRBJ1-2	NA	few	TGTGCCACCTCTGACTCCGGGACCCACATGGAAACTTACACCTTC	CATSDSGTHMETYTF
TRBV9	TRBJ2-1	TRBD2	NA	TGTGCCAGCAGCGTAGGACTAGCGGGAGCCCCCTACAATGAGCAGTTCTTC	CASSVGLAGAPYNEQFF
TRBV4-3	TRBJ1-2	NA	many	TGCGCCAGCAGCCAAGCCTTCAGGGTAAAAACCTATGGCTACACCTTC	CASSQAFRVKTYGYTF
TRBV2	TRBJ2-3	TRBD2	NA	TGTGCCAGCAGATTACTAGCGGGAGGGACAGATACGCAGTATTTT	CASRLLAGGTDTQYF